This TCR beta chain was observed in a study of post-analysis software for immune sequencing data. Study-level results: Comparison of patients with controls showed five TRBV segments more frequent in patients, TRBV5-6, TRBV5-1 and TRBV20-1 among them.

About this clonotype: Its antigen is unidentified.

TCR beta cDNA libraries had unique molecular identifiers. MiXCR, applied by TCRdb to the PCR reads, yields one record per CDR3 protein. The sample lists about 810,000 distinct CDR3 sequences, roughly 50% occurring once. After removal of 4 bases from V and 5 bases from J, the junction contained 8 bases not matched to a gene. Germline V lookup: CDR1 DFQATT, CDR2 SNEGSKA (reference sequence). There are 14 residues in the CDR3. The sequenced sample was blood. The TCR was taken from a girl aged 5-17 years with multiple sclerosis. This sequence joins TRBV20-1 and TRBJ2-5; 9 nucleotides agree with TRBD2. Here the CDR3 DNA reads TGCAGTGCTATTAGCGGGGGTGCTATGGAGACCCAGTACTTC. This codes for CSAISGGAMETQYF.